The 7 T cell receptor beta chains presented below share a single source sample, sequenced in a study of T cell changes during pregnancy in multiple sclerosis. TCRdb's table, derived via immunoSEQ multiplex PCR, lists solely in-frame clones and lacks some. The table records 13,000 to 15,000 clones, over 90% of them present only once. This sample comprised peripheral blood, obtained in the second trimester of pregnancy. These receptors all come from a female donor in good health, enrolled as a control in a pregnancy study.

The gene calls are TRBV19 and TRBJ2-7, with 7 nucleotides matching TRBD2. Losses at the gene ends were 0 bases for V and 1 base for J; bases not matched to a gene: 6. The CDR3 totals 16 residues. Germline-derived CDR1 and CDR2 are LNHDA and SQIVND (reference sequence). In nucleotides, the CDR3 is TGTGCCAGTAGTATAGAAGCGGGGAGGGGATCCTACGAGCAGTACTTC. Translated, it gives CASSIEAGRGSYEQYF.

The chain recombines TRBV2 with TRBJ2-5; maybe TRBD2 (7 bases). The CDR3 totals 12 residues. Germline assignment: CDR1 SNHLY and CDR2 FYNNEI. V lost 11 bases to trimming and J lost 4 bases, with 14 bases between them. The DNA for the CDR3 is TGTGCCGGGGGGGGCGGGGGAGAGACCCAGTACTTC. This translates into CAGGGGGETQYF.

With regard to this clone: Other DNA sequences in the sample encode the same CDR3. The V gene is TRBV2, the J gene TRBJ2-1, with no clear D. From germline, CDR1 is SNHLY and CDR2 FYNNEI. V lost 7 bases to trimming and J lost 8 bases, with 15 bases between them. CDR3 size: 13 residues. CDR3 protein: CASKSLLEDEQFF. DNA for the CDR3: TGTGCCAGCAAAAGCCTTTTAGAAGATGAGCAGTTCTTC.

The rearrangement links TRBV5-1 to TRBJ1-1; the D gene is possibly TRBD1 (5 bases). Per the germline V gene, CDR1 is SGHRS and CDR2 is YFSETQ. The CDR3 length is 15 residues. V lost 0 bases, J lost 1 base, and 10 bases lay in between. CDR3 in DNA: TGCGCCAGCAGCTTGGGTAGGGGCCAGAACACTGAAGCTTTCTTT. As protein: CASSLGRGQNTEAFF.

This clone was detected once. This rearrangement joins TRBV19 to TRBJ1-2; D may be TRBD1 (6 bases). V dropped 9 bases and J dropped 4 bases, with 18 bases sitting between them. The germline V gene has CDR1 LNHDA and CDR2 SQIVND (reference sequence). The CDR3 totals 14 residues. CDR3 sequence reads: CASTAHRAGYGYTF. The DNA of the CDR3 is TGTGCCAGCACCGCCCACAGGGCCGGCTATGGCTACACCTTC.

The V call is TRBV4-2, the J call TRBJ2-2; 12 bases map to TRBD2. CDR3 size: 15 residues. V dropped 6 bases and J dropped 5; count of bases not matched to a gene: 4. The germline gives CDR1 LGHNA, CDR2 YNFKEQ. CDR3 bases: TGTGCCAGCAGGACTAGCGGGGGCGAGACCGGGGAGCTGTTTTTT. It codes for CASRTSGGETGELFF.

The chain has TRBV5-6 and TRBJ1-2; 12 positions agree with TRBD1. J gave up 4 bases and V 0 bases, and 4 bases lay outside the gene matches. The CDR3 covers 16 residues. The V gene's germline CDR1 is SGHDT and CDR2 YYEEEE. The CDR3 sequence: CASSLVGTGGLYGYTF. CDR3 DNA: TGTGCCAGCAGCTTGGTGGGGACAGGGGGCCTCTATGGCTACACCTTC.